This note documents a single TCR beta chain sequence. Antigen: not known. The CDR3 totals 19 residues. V was pared by 0 bases and J by 4 bases, with 19 bases between. Germline CDR1 is MNHEY and CDR2 is SVGAGI. The data stem from a study of post-analysis software for immune sequencing data. Study context: Disease trajectories encompassed relapsing-remitting, secondary progressive and progressive-relapsing multiple sclerosis. Study observations and caveats: Five or six TRBV segments were significantly more frequent in patients than in controls. TRBV5-6, TRBV5-1 and TRBV20-1 were among these segments.

TCR beta libraries were prepared from cDNA with unique molecular identifiers. MiXCR was run by TCRdb on the PCR reads, yielding one entry per CDR3 protein. Among about 820,000 distinct CDR3 sequences listed, approximately 53% were seen once. This sequence was found in a girl between 10 and 17 years old with multiple sclerosis. Sequencing was done on a sample of blood. The V call is TRBV6-5, the J call TRBJ1-6, with D perhaps TRBD1 (6 bases). The CDR3 DNA is TGTGCCAGCAGTTACTCGACTTCGACAGGCGGTACTTATAATTCACCCCTCCACTTT. This codes for CASSYSTSTGGTYNSPLHF.